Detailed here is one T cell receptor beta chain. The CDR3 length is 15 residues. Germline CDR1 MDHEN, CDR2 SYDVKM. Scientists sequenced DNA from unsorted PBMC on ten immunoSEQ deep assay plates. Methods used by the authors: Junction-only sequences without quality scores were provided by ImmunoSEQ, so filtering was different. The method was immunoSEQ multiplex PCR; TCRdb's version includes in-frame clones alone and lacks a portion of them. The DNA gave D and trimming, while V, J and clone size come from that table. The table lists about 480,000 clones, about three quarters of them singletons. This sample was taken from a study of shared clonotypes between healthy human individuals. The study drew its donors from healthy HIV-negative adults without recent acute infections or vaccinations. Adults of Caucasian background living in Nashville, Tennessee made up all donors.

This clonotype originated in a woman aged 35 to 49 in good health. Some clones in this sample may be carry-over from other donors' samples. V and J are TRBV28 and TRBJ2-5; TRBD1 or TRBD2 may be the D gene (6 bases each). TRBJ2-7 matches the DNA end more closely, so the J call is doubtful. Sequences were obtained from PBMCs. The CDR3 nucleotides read TGTGCCAGCAGTTCCTTGACGGGGGCGGCCTACGAGCAGTACTTC. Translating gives CASSSLTGAAYEQYF.